This TCR beta chain was sequenced during a study of OX40 agonist ivuxolimab in advanced cancers. Looking at the study overall: Ivuxolimab, an antibody acting as an agonist of OX40 (CD134), was used to treat patients. Earlier treatment with anti-PD-1, anti-PD-L1 or anti-CTLA-4 was permitted, and 30% to 40% had received some.

This CDR3 region has 13 residues. Trimming removed 2 bases from V and 4 bases from J; junction bases left unmatched: 1. Germline V gene sequence: CDR1 SGHTA, CDR2 FQGTGA. Study results and caveats: Clones of CD4+ and CD8+ blood T cells grew by week 6 at doses of 0.1 to 3.0 mg/kg.

Worth noting for this clone: Its specificity is unknown.

Measured with immunoSEQ multiplex PCR; TCRdb has only the in-frame clones, and not every one. The sample lists some 58,000 clones, around nine tenths occurring once. The chain carries TRBV7-3 and TRBJ2-5; 7 bases fit TRBD1. Sequenced material: CD4+ or CD8+ T cells sorted from blood, taken in a trial of the OX40 agonist ivuxolimab. This TCR came from an adult with an advanced solid tumor such as melanoma, head and neck, liver or kidney cancer. CDR3 coding DNA: TGTGCCAGCAGCTTACGACAGGGAGAGACCCAGTACTTC. Its translation is CASSLRQGETQYF.